This T cell receptor (beta chain) was captured by sequencing in a study of cytomegalovirus exposure and HLA in healthy donors. In the study overall: Of all 400 or so donors who were genotyped, around 82% belonged to the Caucasian-associated ancestry cluster. Study-wide results and caveats: As was reported, the classifier diagnosed cytomegalovirus status with high specificity and sensitivity. A highly shared variant cluster was judged a likely technical artifact. HLA allele associations emerged for around 16,000 TCR beta sequences in a later analysis, at 0.05 false discovery rate.

PCR used 60 Vbeta primers and 13 Jbeta primers. TCRdb keeps only in-frame clones here, not all; method: immunoSEQ multiplex PCR. Among roughly 120,000 clones listed, 65% to 80% were seen once. With respect to this clone: What it binds is not known.

Trimming cost V 0 bases and J 1 base, with 11 bases left between them. CDR1 is MNHEY, CDR2 SMNVEV, per germline (reference sequence). CDR3 length: 16 residues. Material: PBMCs. The V and J genes are TRBV27 and TRBJ2-3; the D gene is possibly TRBD2 (5 bases). The TCR originated in a man between 25 and 39 years old in good health and CMV-seropositive. The CDR3 DNA is TGTGCCAGCAGTTTATCGTTCACCGGGGGCACAGATACGCAGTATTTT. This codes for CASSLSFTGGTDTQYF.